Sequencing of this T cell receptor (beta chain) was carried out in a study of T cells after yellow fever vaccination. Study conclusions and caveats: Secondary responses were weaker yet peaked faster, day 5 versus 15.

TCRdb called the 5' RACE reads again in MiXCR, with one record for every CDR3 protein. The sample lists some 170,000 distinct CDR3 sequences, about a tenth occurring once. A few counts support this clonotype. Its antigen is not identified. The CDR3 consists of 13 residues. J gave up 8 bases and V 5 bases, and 3 bases lay outside the gene matches. This TCR came from a man aged 18 to 30 who received the YFV17D yellow fever vaccine. Sequencing was performed on CD8+ T cells sorted from PBMCs, taken 45 days after the yellow fever booster vaccination. The gene calls are TRBV12-3 or TRBV12-4 and TRBJ1-4; TRBD1 matches at 9 bases. The CDR3 coding sequence is TGTGCCAGCAGTGCCGACAGGGGGGAAAAACTGTTTTTT. Amino acids: CASSADRGEKLFF.